The sequence of this TCR beta chain was determined in a study of T cells after yellow fever vaccination. Study summary: Those fractions that held only low numbers of cells were prepared using the SMART-Seq v4 Ultra Low Input RNA kit.

TCRdb independently ran MiXCR on the 5' RACE reads; one entry per CDR3 protein. The sample consists of about 580,000 distinct CDR3 sequences, about 15% of them appearing once. This clonotype was seen a few times. The CDR3 consists of 15 residues. From germline, CDR1 is MNHEY and CDR2 SMNVEV (reference sequence). The V gene lost 5 bases and the J gene lost 4 bases, with 14 bases spanning the gap. The rearrangement joins TRBV27 to TRBJ1-4, with D possibly being TRBD1 (5 bases). Sample: PBMCs, taken around 5 days after the first yellow fever vaccination. The sequence was collected from a man aged 18-30 years who received the YFV17D yellow fever vaccine. The CDR3 reads CASSPFGAGNEKLFF. Here the CDR3 DNA reads TGTGCCAGCAGTCCCTTTGGGGCGGGTAATGAAAAACTGTTTTTT.